A single sample is the source of the 19 T cell receptor beta chains below, sequenced in a study of shared clonotypes between healthy human individuals (TCRdb year 2020). Library preparation used the immunoSEQ multiplex PCR assay. Held by TCRdb, this immuneACCESS table contains in-frame sequences only and omits some clones. Under half of the omission traces to an unresolved V gene where checked; the cause of the rest is unknown. In all, the sample holds a few million clones, and about 90% of those were seen once. Clones ranked in the top ten supply 0.37% of the sample. Sequencing was carried out using naive CD4+ T cells from PBMCs. The meaning of the sample's cell subset or site label: CD45RA+ positively selected. Receptors were obtained from a man aged 18 to 30 in good health. Some clones in this sample may be carry-over from other donors' samples.

The genes are TRBV9 and TRBJ2-5; D is unclear. Germline V gene lookup returns CDR1 SGDLS and CDR2 YYNGEE. Trimming took 3 bases from V and 2 from J, leaving 11 bases between them. The CDR3 has 14 residues. The CDR3 sequence: CASSALVGQETQYF. The CDR3 bases are TGTGCCAGCAGCGCCCTCGTGGGGCAAGAGACCCAGTACTTC.

This clone was seen a few times. The chain links TRBV5-1 to TRBJ2-3; D is ambiguous. Germline loops: CDR1 SGHRS, CDR2 YFSETQ. This CDR3 is 11 amino acids long. The V and J ends lost 0 bases and 6 bases respectively, with 2 bases between them. CDR3 DNA sequence: TGCGCCAGCAGCTTGGACGATACGCAGTATTTT. Encoded protein: CASSLDDTQYF. Looking up the rest from reference TRBV5-1 and TRBJ2-3 gives the full variable domain: KAGVTQTPRYLIKTRGQQVTLSCSPISGHRSVSWYQQTPGQGLQFLFEYFSETQRNKGNFPGRFSGRQFSNSRSEMNVSTLELGDSALYLCASSLDDTQYFGPGTRLTVL.

The chain couples TRBV28 to TRBJ2-7; 7 nucleotides align to TRBD1. V was clipped by 7 bases and J by 3 bases; unmatched bases: 12. This CDR3 is built from 15 residues. The germline gives CDR1 MDHEN, CDR2 SYDVKM. CDR3 DNA: TGTGCCAGCACCACTTCAGGACAGGCAAACTACGAGCAGTACTTC. The encoded protein is CASTTSGQANYEQYF.

V gene TRBV19 combines with J gene TRBJ1-2; D remains unclear. Looked up from germline, CDR1 is LNHDA and CDR2 is SQIVND (reference sequence). The V gene lost 7 bases and the J gene lost 2 bases, with 8 bases spanning the gap. The length of the CDR3 is 12 residues. CDR3 residues: CASIGGNYGYTF. Here the CDR3 DNA reads TGTGCCAGTATAGGCGGGAACTATGGCTACACCTTC.

On this clone itself: Other DNA sequences in the same sample also yield this CDR3. This sequence joins TRBV7-9 and TRBJ2-5; tentative D call: TRBD2 (5 bases). Germline V gene data show CDR1 as SEHNR and CDR2 as FQNEAQ (reference sequence). The ends were cut back, 1 base at V and 5 bases at J, with 11 bases in the middle. The CDR3 totals 14 residues. The CDR3 nucleotides are TGTGCCAGCAGCTTAGTTGGTCGAGGGGAGACCCAGTACTTC. Translated, it gives CASSLVGRGETQYF.

A note on this clone: At the DNA level, this CDR3 is encoded by other sequences in the same sample as well. The chain employs TRBV20-1 and TRBJ1-4; no firm D call. Germline V CDR1 and CDR2: DFQATT, SNEGSKA (reference sequence). This CDR3 region has 10 residues. Between the trimmed V and J ends, which lost 4 bases and 8 bases, there was a span of 5 bases. The CDR3 DNA follows: TGCAGTGCTAAAAGAGAAAAACTGTTTTTT. It translates to CSAKREKLFF.

The V and J genes are TRBV4-1 and TRBJ1-1; maybe TRBD1 (5 bases). CDR3 length equals 16 residues. Germline CDR1 and CDR2: MGHRA and YSYEKL. Trimming removed 2 bases at V and 0 bases at J, with 13 bases between. The CDR3 DNA follows: TGCGCCAGCAGCCAACGCTCAGACAGAGTGAACACTGAAGCTTTCTTT. Translated: CASSQRSDRVNTEAFF.

The chain's CDR3 is CASSLSGGSEQFF. The CDR3 DNA reads as TGTGCCAGCAGCTTATCTGGCGGGAGCGAGCAGTTCTTC. This rearrangement joins TRBV11-2 to TRBJ2-1, with TRBD2 matching over 7 bases. The CDR3 has 13 residues. The germline CDR1 and CDR2 sequences are SGHAT and FQNNGV. With V trimmed by 2 bases and J by 10 bases, 5 bases remained unmatched.

The chain carries TRBV5-1 and TRBJ2-3; the match to TRBD2 covers 9 bases. V trimming: 2 bases; J trimming: 4 bases; junction bases outside the gene matches: 2. This CDR3 comprises 14 residues. The V gene's germline CDR1 is SGHRS and CDR2 YFSETQ. In DNA, the CDR3 is TGCGCCAGCAGCTTTAGCGGGAGCCCAGATACGCAGTATTTT. As protein: CASSFSGSPDTQYF.

This rearrangement joins TRBV6-6 to TRBJ2-7, with TRBD1 matching over 8 bases. Looked up from germline, CDR1 is MNHNY and CDR2 is SVGAGI (reference sequence). This CDR3 is 13 amino acids long. The trim removed 8 bases at V and 0 bases at J, leaving 3 bases unmatched. In DNA, the CDR3 is TGTGCCAGCCGGACAGGGAACTCCTACGAGCAGTACTTC. Translation: CASRTGNSYEQYF.

V is TRBV6-5 and J is TRBJ2-4; D remains unclear. Germline assignment: CDR1 MNHEY and CDR2 SVGAGI. V was pared by 2 bases and J by 8 bases, with 4 bases between. The CDR3 loop spans 11 amino acids. CDR3 amino acids: CASSYNHIQYF. CDR3 bases: TGTGCCAGCAGTTACAACCACATTCAGTACTTC.

This clone appeared once. V usage is TRBV5-1 and J usage is TRBJ1-2; D might be TRBD1 (6 bases). V dropped 1 base and J dropped 3 bases, with 16 bases sitting between them. The CDR3 consists of 16 residues. The germline V gene has CDR1 SGHRS and CDR2 YFSETQ. As DNA, the CDR3 is TGCGCCAGCAGCTTGTTGCGGGGGGCTCCACACTATGGCTACACCTTC. Protein sequence: CASSLLRGAPHYGYTF.

The CDR3 protein is CASSLFRDTEAFF. In nucleotides, the CDR3 is TGTGCCAGCAGCTTATTCAGGGACACTGAAGCTTTCTTT. This rearrangement joins TRBV5-6 to TRBJ1-1; weak D call: TRBD1 (5 bases). Germline V gene lookup returns CDR1 SGHDT and CDR2 YYEEEE. The CDR3 sequence is 13 residues long. V shed 2 bases and J shed 3 bases, with 8 bases lying between them.

The chain couples TRBV11-3 to TRBJ2-1; 8 bases are a match to TRBD2. The CDR3 is 16 amino acids. In germline, CDR1 is SGHNT, CDR2 YENEEA. The V gene end was trimmed by 1 base and the J gene end by 3 bases; junction bases not matched to a gene: 5. The CDR3 reads CASSLGPSGRYNEQFF. CDR3 coding DNA: TGTGCCAGCAGCTTAGGCCCTAGCGGGCGCTACAATGAGCAGTTCTTC.

This chain uses TRBV19 with TRBJ2-1; 13 positions agree with TRBD2. Germline CDR1 is LNHDA and CDR2 is SQIVND (reference sequence). CDR3 length equals 16 residues. Losses at the gene ends were 6 bases for V and 3 bases for J; bases not matched to a gene: 5. CDR3 sequence (DNA): TGTGCCAGTAGCGGACTAGCGGGAGTCTTCTACAATGAGCAGTTCTTC. This encodes CASSGLAGVFYNEQFF.

V is TRBV5-1 and J is TRBJ2-2, with TRBD2 matching over 7 bases. The trim removed 0 bases at V and 0 bases at J, leaving 5 bases unmatched. Germline CDR1 SGHRS, CDR2 YFSETQ. The CDR3 is 17 amino acids. CDR3 DNA: TGCGCCAGCAGCTTGGCCCCTCTAGCGGCGAACACCGGGGAGCTGTTTTTT. Amino acids: CASSLAPLAANTGELFF.

The J gene is TRBJ1-2, the V gene TRBV19; weak D call: TRBD1 (5 bases). The V end was cut by 5 bases, the J end by 7 bases, with 17 bases between. Germline CDR1 is LNHDA and CDR2 is SQIVND (reference sequence). The CDR3 totals 14 residues. CDR3 loop: CASSARDSYRGYTF. The CDR3 DNA follows: TGTGCCAGTAGTGCACGCGACAGTTATCGTGGCTACACCTTC.

The chain joins TRBV9 to TRBJ2-1; the D is unclear. V was shortened by 0 bases and J by 8 bases, with 9 bases between the two germline ends. Germline assignment: CDR1 SGDLS and CDR2 YYNGEE. The CDR3 extends over 13 amino acids. The CDR3 loop is CASSVVSQDEQFF. The CDR3 region has the DNA TGTGCCAGCAGCGTAGTAAGCCAGGATGAGCAGTTCTTC.

This clone showed up just once. This chain connects TRBV27 to TRBJ2-7, with D hard to call. Trimming left V 6 bases short and J 2 bases short, with 17 bases between. CDR3 length equals 15 residues. Germline assignment: CDR1 MNHEY and CDR2 SMNVEV (reference sequence). The DNA for the CDR3 is TGTGCCAGCAGCAGTCCGAAAGGGAACACCTACGAGCAGTACTTC. This encodes CASSSPKGNTYEQYF.